This TCR beta chain was profiled in a study of vaccination effects on CD4 cells after COVID-19. Assay used: immunoSEQ multiplex PCR; TCRdb lists only in-frame clones, some missing. The sample has more than 50,000 clones, 75% to 85% seen once. General study findings and limits: Clones of infection and vaccine origin contracted markedly late after vaccination. Only 1 of 255 vaccine-induced clones from healthy vaccinees cross-reacted with common cold coronaviruses.

Details on this clone: Its specificity is unknown.

The ViraFEST assay expanded antigen-specific CD4+ T cells with viral peptide pools before sequencing. Scientists isolated CD4+ T cells after an approximately 9-day culture period ended. Cultures had half their medium replaced with IL-2 medium on days 3 and 7. This receptor was taken from a human donor who received a COVID-19 vaccine. The sample was CD4+ T cells from PBMCs cultured with HCoV-229E spike peptides, taken before COVID-19 vaccination.

CDR3 bases: TGTGCCAGCAGCCAGGACAGGAAAGAGACCCAGTACTTC. It specifies CASSQDRKETQYF. This chain joins TRBV5-4 and TRBJ2-5; TRBD1 aligns across 7 bases. CDR1 is SGHNT, CDR2 YYREEE, per germline (reference sequence). The CDR3 has 13 residues. V trimming: 4 bases; J trimming: 3 bases; junction bases outside the gene matches: 3.